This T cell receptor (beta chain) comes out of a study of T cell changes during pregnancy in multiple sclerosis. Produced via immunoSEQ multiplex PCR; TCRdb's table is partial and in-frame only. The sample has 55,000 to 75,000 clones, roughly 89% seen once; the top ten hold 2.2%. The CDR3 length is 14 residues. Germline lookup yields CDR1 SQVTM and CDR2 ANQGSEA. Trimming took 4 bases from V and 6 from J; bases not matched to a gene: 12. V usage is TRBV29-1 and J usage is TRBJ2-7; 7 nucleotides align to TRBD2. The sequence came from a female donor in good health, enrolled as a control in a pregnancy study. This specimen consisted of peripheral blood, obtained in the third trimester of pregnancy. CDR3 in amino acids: CSVGPLATGLEQYF. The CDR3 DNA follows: TGCAGCGTTGGACCACTAGCGACGGGGCTCGAGCAGTACTTC.